The 32 T cell receptor beta chains listed next were all sequenced from one sample in a study of CD4 T cells in relation to SARS-CoV-2 and coronaviruses. The antigens these receptors bind are not known. Data came from immunoSEQ multiplex PCR; TCRdb stores just in-frame clones and leaves some out. The sample yields about 20,000 clones, over 70% seen once. Unexposed donor CD4+ T cells date from about 2011-2018, before the COVID-19 pandemic. Isolation of CD4+ T cells took place after 10 days in culture. The sequencing sample was made of CD4+ T cells from PBMCs, cultured in vitro. These receptors all come from a human donor in good health.

The chain is built from TRBV14 and TRBJ2-7; D gene ambiguous. CDR1 and CDR2 (germline): SGHDN, FVKESK. V gave up 1 base and J gave up 0 bases, with 13 bases separating them. This CDR3 spans 16 amino acids. The DNA for the CDR3 is TGTGCCAGCAGCCAAGCCACGGCGCTGATCTCCTACGAGCAGTACTTC. Amino acids: CASSQATALISYEQYF.

This chain links TRBV6-2 or TRBV6-3 with TRBJ1-1; unclear D gene. The CDR3 has 14 amino acids. The V gene lost 3 bases and the J gene lost 3 bases, with 11 bases spanning the gap. Looked up from germline, CDR1 is MNHEY and CDR2 is SVGEGT. For the CDR3, the DNA is TGTGCCAGCAGTTATCAAAAATCCGACACTGAAGCTTTCTTT. Protein product: CASSYQKSDTEAFF.

This rearrangement joins TRBV6-4 to TRBJ2-2; TRBD1 aligns across 9 bases. The CDR3 extends over 17 amino acids. Germline lookup yields CDR1 MRHNA and CDR2 SNTAGT. After removal of 6 bases from V and 4 bases from J, the junction contained 12 bases not matched to a gene. The CDR3 loop reads CASSPQGGQGPTGELFF. CDR3 nucleotides: TGTGCCAGCAGCCCCCAAGGGGGACAGGGCCCCACCGGGGAGCTGTTTTTT.

This clone occurred a few times. The chain recombines TRBV10-2 with TRBJ2-7; D ambiguous. The CDR3 is 13 amino acids. Trimming removed 2 bases from V and 1 base from J, with 6 bases in between. CDR1 is WSHSY, CDR2 SAAADI, per germline. CDR3 DNA sequence: TGCGCCAGCAGTGAGCCCATTTCCTACGAGCAGTACTTC. This sequence encodes CASSEPISYEQYF.

With respect to this clone: One end of the junction fails to match germline, which may point to a read error. The chain carries TRBV6-2 or TRBV6-3 and TRBJ2-1; D ambiguous. This CDR3 is 12 amino acids long. In germline, CDR1 is MNHEY, CDR2 SVGEGT. CDR3 amino acids: CASSYSNNEQFF. The CDR3 region has the DNA TGTGCCAGCAGTTACTCCAACAATGAGCAGTTCTTC.

The chain couples TRBV6-2 or TRBV6-3 to TRBJ1-1, with 10 bases lining up with TRBD1. Trimming removed 6 bases from V and 6 bases from J; junction bases left unmatched: 25. Looked up from germline, CDR1 is MNHEY and CDR2 is SVGEGT. The CDR3 has 20 amino acids. Here the CDR3 DNA reads TGTGCCAGCAGGTACCGGGACAGGGGACTCCGTTTCTTGGTATTGTCTGAAGCTTTCTTT. This gives the protein CASRYRDRGLRFLVLSEAFF.

The chain couples TRBV9 to TRBJ1-5; 8 positions match TRBD1. CDR3 length equals 14 residues. Germline V gene sequence: CDR1 SGDLS, CDR2 YYNGEE. Trimming at V came to 3 bases and at J to 8 bases, leaving 7 bases not matched to a gene. The CDR3 bases are TGTGCCAGCAGCGAAACAGGGGGTGGGAAGCCCCAGCATTTT. It is translated as CASSETGGGKPQHF.

V and J are TRBV9 and TRBJ2-7; TRBD2 matches 12 bases. Germline CDR1 reads SGDLS; CDR2 reads YYNGEE. The CDR3 runs to 16 residues. Trimming at V came to 0 bases and at J to 5 bases, leaving 6 bases not matched to a gene. The CDR3 loop is CASSVAASGGEDEQYF. The DNA of the CDR3 is TGTGCCAGCAGCGTAGCGGCTAGCGGGGGGGAAGACGAGCAGTACTTC. The whole variable domain, filled in from reference TRBV9 and TRBJ2-7, reads DSGVTQTPKHLITATGQRVTLRCSPRSGDLSVYWYQQSLDQGLQFLIQYYNGEERAKGNILERFSAQQFPDLHSELNLSSLELGDSALYFCASSVAASGGEDEQYFGPGTRLTVT.

CDR3 bases: TGTGCCAGCAGCGATTCGTTTTCCGGCTACACCTTC. This gives the protein CASSDSFSGYTF. This chain links TRBV6-5 with TRBJ1-2, with D unclear. This CDR3 region has 12 residues. From germline, CDR1 is MNHEY and CDR2 SVGAGI. V was clipped by 6 bases and J by 8 bases, with 13 bases between them.

The V and J genes are TRBV3-1 (or the pseudogene TRBV3-2) and TRBJ1-1; TRBD1 aligns across 12 bases. The CDR3 totals 18 residues. The germline CDR1 and CDR2 sequences are LGHDT and YNNKEL (reference sequence). The junction had 8 bases not matched to a gene; V was cut back by 2 bases and J by 1 base. CDR3 DNA: TGTGCCAGCAGCCAACCCGGGACAGGGGGCTTTGGGAACACTGAAGCTTTCTTT. It codes for CASSQPGTGGFGNTEAFF.

The chain employs TRBV6-1 and TRBJ2-5; D is unclear. The CDR3 spans 13 residues. The ends were cut back, 3 bases at V and 5 bases at J, with 10 bases in the middle. CDR1 and CDR2 from the germline V gene are MNHNS and SASEGT. DNA of the CDR3: TGTGCCAGCAGTGACATAACCCGGGAGACCCAGTACTTC. Residues: CASSDITRETQYF.

This chain uses TRBV5-1 with TRBJ1-2, with 12 bases identical to TRBD1. The length of the CDR3 is 14 residues. Trimming cost V 4 bases and J 6 bases; bases outside gene matches: 4. Germline V gene lookup returns CDR1 SGHRS and CDR2 YFSETQ. The CDR3 sequence is CASSKGQGANGYTF. The CDR3 bases are TGCGCCAGCAGCAAGGGACAGGGGGCGAATGGCTACACCTTC.

Relative to its sample, this clone is medium-sized. The chain is built from TRBV7-8 and TRBJ2-7; a possible D gene is TRBD2 (6 bases). The CDR3 runs 14 residues. Germline CDR1 and CDR2: SGHVS and FQNEAQ. V was trimmed by 5 bases and J by 3 bases, leaving 14 bases between them. Here the CDR3 reads CASSEREANYEQYF. The CDR3 DNA is TGTGCCAGCAGCGAAAGGGAGGCTAACTACGAGCAGTACTTC. Full variable domain (rest looked up from reference TRBV7-8 and TRBJ2-7): GAGVSQSPRYKVAKRGQDVALRCDPISGHVSLFWYQQALGQGPEFLTYFQNEAQLDKSGLPSDRFFAERPEGSVSTLKIQRTQQEDSAVYLCASSEREANYEQYFGPGTRLTVT.

Worth noting for this clone: Germline is not matched at one junction end, which may reflect a read error. The rearrangement joins TRBV7-2 to TRBJ2-3, with TRBD2 matching 9 bases. The CDR3 has 14 residues. Germline V gene data show CDR1 as SGHTA and CDR2 as FQGNSA. The CDR3 nucleotides are TGTGCCAGCAGCTTTAGCGGGAGCATAGATACGCAGTATTTT. As protein: CASSFSGSIDTQYF.

This clone was counted a single time. The chain carries TRBV7-3 and TRBJ1-1; the D is unclear. The V end lost 1 base, the J end lost 4 bases, and 7 bases lay between the germline ends. The CDR3 has 13 residues. Per germline, CDR1 SGHTA and CDR2 FQGTGA. Written as DNA, the CDR3 is TGTGCCAGCAGCTTAAGCCATCGCACTGAAGCTTTCTTT. Amino acids: CASSLSHRTEAFF.

The J gene is TRBJ2-4, the V gene TRBV5-5; 11 bases align to TRBD1. Trimming at V came to 4 bases and at J to 5 bases, leaving 5 bases not matched to a gene. Looked up from germline, CDR1 is SGHKS and CDR2 is YYEKEE (reference sequence). This CDR3 is 15 amino acids long. The CDR3 here is CASSQGGQGENIQYF. The CDR3 DNA reads TGTGCCAGCAGCCAAGGGGGACAGGGGGAAAACATTCAGTACTTC.

This clone was recorded only once. This rearrangement joins TRBV29-1 to TRBJ2-5; 11 positions match TRBD1. Trimming took 4 bases from V and 4 from J; bases not matched to a gene: 2. Germline V CDR1 and CDR2: SQVTM, ANQGSEA. This CDR3 has 13 residues. The chain's CDR3 is CSVAGTGGETQYF. The CDR3 DNA follows: TGCAGCGTTGCCGGGACAGGGGGAGAGACCCAGTACTTC.

This CDR3 is CASSDRGRNSPLHF. The CDR3, as DNA: TGTGCCAGCAGTGATCGAGGACGAAATTCACCCCTCCACTTT. The chain joins TRBV2 to TRBJ1-6; D unclear. CDR1 is SNHLY, CDR2 FYNNEI, per germline. V was cut by 3 bases and J by 7 bases, with 10 bases left in between. This CDR3 comprises 14 residues. The full variable domain, in which reference TRBV2 and TRBJ1-6 provide the parts outside the CDR3, is EPEVTQTPSHQVTQMGQEVILRCVPISNHLYFYWYRQILGQKVEFLVSFYNNEISEKSEIFDDQFSVERPDGSNFTLKIRSTKLEDSAMYFCASSDRGRNSPLHFGNGTRLTVT.

The CDR3 nucleotides read TGTGCCTGGAGTGTAAGCGGGGGGGGCTACGAGCAGTACTTC. Its protein product is CAWSVSGGGYEQYF. This chain joins TRBV30 and TRBJ2-7; 10 nucleotides match TRBD2. This CDR3 is 14 amino acids long. Germline V gene sequence: CDR1 GTSNPN, CDR2 SVGIG (reference sequence). Trimming removed 0 bases from V and 3 bases from J; junction bases left unmatched: 2.

The V gene is TRBV28, the J gene TRBJ1-1, with D possibly being TRBD1 (5 bases). The germline V and J ends were trimmed by 6 bases and 6 bases, with 23 bases remaining between them. The CDR3 extends over 16 amino acids. The germline gives CDR1 MDHEN, CDR2 SYDVKM. CDR3 sequence reads: CASRRDQTPGVPEAFF. Written as DNA, the CDR3 is TGTGCCAGCAGACGGGACCAGACCCCTGGGGTCCCTGAAGCTTTCTTT.

This clone showed up just once. The chain combines TRBV28 with TRBJ1-2; D gene ambiguous. This CDR3 contains 12 residues. V lost 2 bases to trimming and J lost 7 bases, with 8 bases between them. Per germline, CDR1 MDHEN and CDR2 SYDVKM. CDR3 sequence (DNA): TGTGCCAGCAGTTTACAGTTCGTTGGCTACACCTTC. It is translated as CASSLQFVGYTF.

The rearrangement links TRBV7-2 to TRBJ1-6; no reliable D call. The CDR3 contains 16 residues. With 1 base removed from V and 7 bases from J, the gap between germline ends came to 14 bases. The V gene's germline CDR1 is SGHTA and CDR2 FQGNSA. The CDR3 DNA reads TGTGCCAGCAGCTTAGAGGCGAGTTTCTACAATTCACCCCTCCACTTT. Translating gives CASSLEASFYNSPLHF.

This clone is a singleton in its sample. This chain joins TRBV4-1 and TRBJ1-4, with D perhaps TRBD1 (6 bases). Between the trimmed V and J ends, which lost 4 bases and 5 bases, there was a span of 14 bases. The CDR3 is 15 residues long. The germline CDR1 and CDR2 sequences are MGHRA and YSYEKL. CDR3 amino acids: CASSLIPGGNEKLFF. CDR3 bases: TGCGCCAGCAGCCTTATCCCGGGGGGCAATGAAAAACTGTTTTTT.

This chain connects TRBV6-5 to TRBJ1-2; D gene uncertain. The length of the CDR3 is 15 residues. Between the trimmed V and J ends, which lost 2 bases and 4 bases, there was a span of 14 bases. Germline lookup yields CDR1 MNHEY and CDR2 SVGAGI. CDR3 protein: CASSYAAQVGYGYTF. CDR3 bases: TGTGCCAGCAGTTACGCTGCGCAGGTGGGCTATGGCTACACCTTC.

This chain connects TRBV6-5 to TRBJ2-3; unclear D gene. Germline V gives CDR1 MNHEY, CDR2 SVGAGI. V was cut by 8 bases and J by 3 bases, with 6 bases left in between. This CDR3 spans 11 amino acids. CDR3 sequence reads: CASGETDTQYF. The CDR3 region has the DNA TGTGCCAGCGGGGAAACAGATACGCAGTATTTT.

V usage is TRBV11-2 and J usage is TRBJ1-4, with D perhaps matching TRBD1 (5 bases). CDR3 length equals 16 residues. Germline-derived CDR1 and CDR2 are SGHAT and FQNNGV. V lost 4 bases and J lost 5, with 17 bases in between. DNA for the CDR3: TGTGCCAGCAGCTACAGGCCTAAGGGTCGCAATGAAAAACTGTTTTTT. Translating gives CASSYRPKGRNEKLFF.

This chain joins TRBV2 and TRBJ1-5; no firm D call. Trimming removed 5 bases at V and 0 bases at J, with 11 bases between. Germline CDR1 and CDR2: SNHLY and FYNNEI. The CDR3 has 15 residues. The CDR3 DNA sequence: TGTGCCAGCAGTCCTACAGCTTATAGCAATCAGCCCCAGCATTTT. Translated: CASSPTAYSNQPQHF.

This rearrangement joins TRBV6-2 or TRBV6-3 to TRBJ1-2, with TRBD1 matching 7 bases. The junction had 8 bases not matched to a gene; V was cut back by 5 bases and J by 5 bases. This CDR3 has 14 amino acids. From germline, CDR1 is MNHEY and CDR2 SVGEGT. This CDR3 reads CASSKAGTVYGYTF. The CDR3 DNA follows: TGTGCCAGCAGTAAAGCCGGGACAGTATATGGCTACACCTTC.

The chain links TRBV5-1 to TRBJ2-1; D could derive from TRBD1 or TRBD2 (7 bases each). This CDR3 comprises 16 residues. Per the germline V gene, CDR1 is SGHRS and CDR2 is YFSETQ. V was cut by 1 base and J by 4 bases, with 15 bases left in between. Here the CDR3 DNA reads TGCGCCAGCAGCTTGACGTCAGGGGGGGGTTACAATGAGCAGTTCTTC. Its protein is CASSLTSGGGYNEQFF.

This rearrangement joins TRBV5-1 to TRBJ2-1; 9 bases align to TRBD1. Germline-derived CDR1 and CDR2 are SGHRS and YFSETQ. The CDR3 is made up of 15 amino acids. V was clipped by 4 bases and J by 4 bases; unmatched bases: 6. The DNA of the CDR3 is TGCGCCAGCAGCGGGACAGGGAACGGATACAATGAGCAGTTCTTC. It codes for CASSGTGNGYNEQFF.

This clone was observed a few times. The chain has TRBV19 and TRBJ1-2; D is unclear. The CDR3 consists of 14 residues. V was clipped by 3 bases and J by 5 bases, with 13 bases between them. Germline lookup yields CDR1 LNHDA and CDR2 SQIVND (reference sequence). The CDR3, as DNA: TGTGCCAGTAGTATGCCCCGTTCCCTGTATGGCTACACCTTC. This encodes CASSMPRSLYGYTF. Full variable domain (outside the CDR3, taken from reference TRBV19 and TRBJ1-2): DGGITQSPKYLFRKEGQNVTLSCEQNLNHDAMYWYRQDPGQGLRLIYYSQIVNDFQKGDIAEGYSVSREKKESFPLTVTSAQKNPTAFYLCASSMPRSLYGYTFGSGTRLTVV.

The chain carries TRBV19 and TRBJ2-1, with TRBD1 matching 7 bases. Germline CDR1 is LNHDA and CDR2 is SQIVND (reference sequence). V dropped 9 bases and J dropped 0; count of bases not matched to a gene: 8. The CDR3 runs to 15 residues. As DNA, the CDR3 is TGTGCCAGCCGTGACAGGGTAAGCTCCTACAATGAGCAGTTCTTC. It codes for CASRDRVSSYNEQFF.